This TCR beta chain was found in a study of T cells in women clearing cervical HPV infection. Overall study context: No precancer developed; the control's incident HPV16 infection cleared within 12 months. HLA type stays a possible confounder, typing being limited.

TCR beta CDR3 amplified by multiplex PCR from approximately 1,200 ng genomic DNA. Only in-frame clones appear in the TCRdb table, and some are missing; sequencing was by immunoSEQ multiplex PCR. The listing records under 45,000 clones. CDR3 length: 14 residues. Germline V gene lookup returns CDR1 SEHNR and CDR2 FQNEAQ (reference sequence). V lost 5 bases and J lost 6; bases outside the gene matches: 7. Each participant carried one incident cervical HPV16 infection only. Notes on this clone: The read stops 3 residues short of the end of the CDR3; the missing end is completed from the germline J gene.

The clonotype comes from a woman aged 18 to 75 with a cervical HPV16 infection that either progressed to CIN3+ or cleared (not recorded which). The material sequenced was blood buffy coat. The chain links TRBV7-9 to TRBJ2-5; TRBD2 agrees at 9 bases. CDR3 DNA (partial): TGTGCCAGCAGCCGCGGACTAGCGCCACAGACC. Translated, it gives CASSRGLAPQT. The full CDR3 is CASSRGLAPQTQYF.